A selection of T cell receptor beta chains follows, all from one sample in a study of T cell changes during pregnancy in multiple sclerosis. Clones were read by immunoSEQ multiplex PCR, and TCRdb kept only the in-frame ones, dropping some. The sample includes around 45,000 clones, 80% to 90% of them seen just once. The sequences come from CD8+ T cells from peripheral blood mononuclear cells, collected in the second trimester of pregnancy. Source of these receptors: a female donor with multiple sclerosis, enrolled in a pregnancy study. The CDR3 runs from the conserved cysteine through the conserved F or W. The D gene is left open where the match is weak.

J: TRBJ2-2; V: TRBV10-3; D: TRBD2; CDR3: CAISELASGTGELFF
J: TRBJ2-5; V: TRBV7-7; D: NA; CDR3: CASSLARGAGETQYF
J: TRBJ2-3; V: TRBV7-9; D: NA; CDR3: CASSTLEYTQYF
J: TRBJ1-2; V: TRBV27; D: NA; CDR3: CASSPDQGSVSYGYTF
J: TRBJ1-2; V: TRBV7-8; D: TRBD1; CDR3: CASARQGNYGYTF
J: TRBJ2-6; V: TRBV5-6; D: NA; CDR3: CASSSQGSGANVLTF
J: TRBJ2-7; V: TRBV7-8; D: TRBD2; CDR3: CASSLAARGGSYEQYF
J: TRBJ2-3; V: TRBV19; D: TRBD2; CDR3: CASSIAVLGLEEGTDTQYF
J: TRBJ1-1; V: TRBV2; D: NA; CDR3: CASRTPSGIMNTEAFF
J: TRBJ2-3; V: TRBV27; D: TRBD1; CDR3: CASSWETGNTQYF
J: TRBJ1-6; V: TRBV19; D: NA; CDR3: CASSIERGQGPNSPLHF
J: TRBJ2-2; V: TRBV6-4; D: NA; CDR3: CASSDSGGSNTGELFF
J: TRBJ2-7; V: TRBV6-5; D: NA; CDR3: CASSYGQGSPLEQYF
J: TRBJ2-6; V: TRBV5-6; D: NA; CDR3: CATVGLNSGANVLTF
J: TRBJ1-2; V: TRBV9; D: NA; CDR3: CASSVGGGANYGYTF
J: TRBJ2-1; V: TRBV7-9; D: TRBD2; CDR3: CASSPPEGEREWDEQFF
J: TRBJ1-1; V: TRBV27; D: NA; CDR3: CASSPAGVNTEAFF
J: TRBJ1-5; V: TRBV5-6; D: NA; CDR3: CASSLGGPNQPQHF
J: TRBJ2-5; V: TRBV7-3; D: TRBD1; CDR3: CASSRTGGPQETQYF
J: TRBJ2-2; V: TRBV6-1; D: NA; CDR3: CASRRSQEAGELFF
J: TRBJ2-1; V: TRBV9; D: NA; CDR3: CASSVRGGAVNNEQFF
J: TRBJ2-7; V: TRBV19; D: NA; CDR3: CASSSRTGYYEQYF
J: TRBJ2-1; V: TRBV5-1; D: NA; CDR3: CASTLSRVQFF